A selection of T cell receptor beta chains follows, all from one sample in a study of shared clonotypes between healthy human individuals. Profiled with immunoSEQ multiplex PCR; TCRdb holds only in-frame clones, not every one. The sample contains more than 1,200,000 clones, about 98.5% of which appear only once. Sequencing was done on a sample of naive CD4+ T cells sorted from blood. The receptors come from a man aged 30-40 years in good health. Both conserved end residues are part of each CDR3. Fields, in order: clone size, D gene, V gene, J gene, CDR3 DNA, CDR3 protein. D genes are given only for firm matches. The size field is filled for only some rows; it gives once, few, many or a size class.

NA,TRBD1,TRBV19,TRBJ2-1,TGTGCCAGTAGTATATCGGGACAGGGTATCCACAATGAGCAGTTCTTC,CASSISGQGIHNEQFF
NA,TRBD1,TRBV9,TRBJ2-2,TGTGCCAGCAGCGTAACAGGGGGCGGGGTAACGAACACCGGGGAGCTGTTTTTT,CASSVTGGGVTNTGELFF
NA,NA,TRBV5-1,TRBJ2-5,TGCGCCAGCAGCTACCGGCAGGGGGGCCAAGAGACCCAGTACTTC,CASSYRQGGQETQYF
NA,TRBD2,TRBV4-1,TRBJ2-1,TGCGCCAGCAGCCAAGAGGGACTAGCCTTGAGGCTCGATGAGCAGTTCTTC,CASSQEGLALRLDEQFF
NA,TRBD2,TRBV28,TRBJ2-7,TGTGCCAGCAGTCCCCCACTAGCGGGAGCCTACGAGCAGTACTTC,CASSPPLAGAYEQYF
NA,TRBD1,TRBV11-2,TRBJ1-3,TGTGCCAGCAGACCCGCAGGGGGCCCTGGAAACACCATATATTTT,CASRPAGGPGNTIYF
NA,TRBD1,TRBV7-2,TRBJ2-7,TGTGCCAGCAGCCCACCGGGACAGGGTCTTCAGCAGTACTTC,CASSPPGQGLQQYF
NA,TRBD1,TRBV7-3,TRBJ2-1,TGTGCCAGCAGCTCGAGGGGACAGCTACTCAACAATGAGCAGTTCTTC,CASSSRGQLLNNEQFF
NA,NA,TRBV28,TRBJ2-7,TGTGCCAGCACCCCTAGGGGTCCCAACGAGCAGTACTTC,CASTPRGPNEQYF
NA,NA,TRBV11-1,TRBJ1-3,TGTGCCAGCAGCTTGACGCGGGGAGGAAACACCATATATTTT,CASSLTRGGNTIYF
NA,NA,TRBV7-2,TRBJ2-3,TGTGCCAGCAGCTTAGGGGGGGCAGATACGCAGTATTTT,CASSLGGADTQYF
NA,NA,TRBV7-2,TRBJ2-3,TGTGCCAGCAGATTAGGAGCGGGTCCGCAGTATTTT,CASRLGAGPQYF
NA,TRBD1,TRBV28,TRBJ1-4,TGTGCCAGCAGTTTAATGGGACAGGGGACAGCTAATGAAAAACTGTTTTTT,CASSLMGQGTANEKLFF
NA,TRBD1,TRBV25-1,TRBJ2-7,TGTGCCAGCAGTAACCCTCTTGGGACAGGGGTCGAGCAGTACTTC,CASSNPLGTGVEQYF
once,NA,TRBV7-9,TRBJ1-2,TGTGCCAGCAGCTTAGCCCAACCAGGAAGTGATGGCTACACCTTC,CASSLAQPGSDGYTF
NA,NA,TRBV6-1,TRBJ1-5,TGTGCCAGCAGTGCATTGACAGGTAGGCGGGATCAGCCCCAGCATTTT,CASSALTGRRDQPQHF
NA,NA,TRBV18,TRBJ2-1,TGTGCCAGCTCACCACTGCCCGGGGGGCAGGGGGGGTACAATGAGCAGTTCTTC,CASSPLPGGQGGYNEQFF
NA,TRBD2,TRBV11-1,TRBJ2-1,TGTGCCAGCAGCAGTACTTCCGGGACTAGCGGGAGCTCCTACAATGAGCAGTTCTTC,CASSSTSGTSGSSYNEQFF
NA,NA,TRBV7-9,TRBJ1-2,TGTGCCAGCAGCTTACGCCCGACAACCTCGTCCCAATATGGCTACACCTTC,CASSLRPTTSSQYGYTF
NA,NA,TRBV5-5,TRBJ1-2,TGTGCCAGCAGCACCGGGGGGGACTCACTCTATGGCTACACCTTC,CASSTGGDSLYGYTF
NA,TRBD1,TRBV27,TRBJ1-4,TGTGCCAGCAGTCCCGACAGGGGGAATGAAAAACTGTTTTTT,CASSPDRGNEKLFF
once,NA,TRBV19,TRBJ1-5,TGTGCCAGTAGTCTTTTAAATCAGCCCCAGCATTTT,CASSLLNQPQHF
NA,TRBD2,TRBV18,TRBJ2-7,TGTGCCAGCTCCCGCGGACTAGCGGGAAACCGAGATGCCTACGAGCAGTACTTC,CASSRGLAGNRDAYEQYF
NA,NA,TRBV14,TRBJ1-1,TGTGCCAGCAGCAAAGCTCTCGGACGGACGAACACTGAAGCTTTCTTT,CASSKALGRTNTEAFF
NA,NA,TRBV9,TRBJ2-2,TGTGCCAGCAGCGCTATATCGGGGAACACCGGGGAGCTGTTTTTT,CASSAISGNTGELFF
NA,NA,TRBV5-1,TRBJ2-4,TGCGCCAGCAGCTCAAGCAGGGTTTGGTCCAAAAACATTCAGTACTTC,CASSSSRVWSKNIQYF
NA,TRBD1,TRBV2,TRBJ2-7,TGTGCCAGCAGTGTTATAGGACAGGGTATAGGCGAGCAGTACTTC,CASSVIGQGIGEQYF
NA,NA,TRBV5-4,TRBJ2-5,TGTGCCAGCTCCAATCCGACGGGGTCCAAGGAGACCCAGTACTTC,CASSNPTGSKETQYF
once,TRBD1,TRBV11-2,TRBJ2-2,TGTGCCAGCAGCAAAGGACAGGACTCCGGGGAGCTGTTTTTT,CASSKGQDSGELFF
NA,NA,TRBV2,TRBJ1-1,TGTGCCAGCAGTGAGGGCAGGACCTTCGCTTTCTTT,CASSEGRTFAFF
once,TRBD2,TRBV13,TRBJ2-7,TGTGCCAGCAGCTTAGGGACTAGCGGGAGAAAATACGAGCAGTACTTC,CASSLGTSGRKYEQYF
NA,TRBD1,TRBV6-6,TRBJ1-5,TGTGCCAGCAGATTGACAGGGGTTTCGGGTCAGCCCCAGCATTTT,CASRLTGVSGQPQHF
NA,NA,TRBV6-4,TRBJ2-7,TGTGCCAGCATAGGTACCTACGAGCAGTACTTC,CASIGTYEQYF
NA,NA,TRBV5-8,TRBJ1-4,TGTGCCAGCAGCTTCGGGGACCTGGGAAATGAAAAACTGTTTTTT,CASSFGDLGNEKLFF
once,NA,TRBV28,TRBJ2-5,TGTGCCAGCCGGCTTATGGAGACCCAGTACTTC,CASRLMETQYF
NA,NA,TRBV4-1,TRBJ1-3,TGCGCCAGCAGCCAAGAAAGAACCTCCTCTGGAAACACCATATATTTT,CASSQERTSSGNTIYF
NA,NA,TRBV7-2,TRBJ2-3,TGTGCCAGCACCCTACCGACGGGACGGGAAGGGACAGATACGCAGTATTTT,CASTLPTGREGTDTQYF
NA,NA,TRBV9,TRBJ2-6,TGTGCCAGCAGCGCCCAGGGTTCTGGGGCCAACGTCCTGACTTTC,CASSAQGSGANVLTF
NA,TRBD1,TRBV10-3,TRBJ1-1,TGTGCCATCAAACAGGGGGCAGTCACTGAAGCTTTCTTT,CAIKQGAVTEAFF
NA,NA,TRBV29-1,TRBJ1-1,TGCAGCGTTGTGTATAGGGGGGGCACTGAAGCTTTCTTT,CSVVYRGGTEAFF
NA,NA,TRBV14,TRBJ2-2,TGTGCCAGCAGCCTAAAAGCCGGGGAGCTGTTTTTT,CASSLKAGELFF
NA,NA,TRBV5-1,TRBJ2-1,TGCGCCAGCAGTTCCCGCGACTACAATGAGCAGTTCTTC,CASSSRDYNEQFF
NA,TRBD1,TRBV25-1,TRBJ1-1,TGTGCCAGCAGTGAGGTTGACAGGGCCACTGAAGCTTTCTTT,CASSEVDRATEAFF
NA,NA,TRBV5-4,TRBJ2-7,TGTGCCAGCAGCTTAATAGGGGTTAACGAGCAGTACTTC,CASSLIGVNEQYF
NA,NA,TRBV2,TRBJ2-7,TGTGCCAGCAGTGCCCTTGGCTCGTACGAGCAGTACTTC,CASSALGSYEQYF
NA,TRBD1,TRBV5-1,TRBJ1-2,TGCGCCAGCAGCTTGGGGGACAGGGGGCGTCAAGACTATGGCTACACCTTC,CASSLGDRGRQDYGYTF
NA,NA,TRBV13,TRBJ2-7,TGTGCCAGCAGCCGTAGAGGGGGACTCTCCTACGAGCAGTACTTC,CASSRRGGLSYEQYF
NA,NA,TRBV6-4,TRBJ2-7,TGTGCCAGCAGTGACTCATGGCCAGGAGTGTACGAGCAGTACTTC,CASSDSWPGVYEQYF
NA,NA,TRBV12-5,TRBJ1-2,TGTGCTAGTGGTTTGGTACTTCCGCCCTTCCCGGCTGGCTACACCTTC,CASGLVLPPFPAGYTF